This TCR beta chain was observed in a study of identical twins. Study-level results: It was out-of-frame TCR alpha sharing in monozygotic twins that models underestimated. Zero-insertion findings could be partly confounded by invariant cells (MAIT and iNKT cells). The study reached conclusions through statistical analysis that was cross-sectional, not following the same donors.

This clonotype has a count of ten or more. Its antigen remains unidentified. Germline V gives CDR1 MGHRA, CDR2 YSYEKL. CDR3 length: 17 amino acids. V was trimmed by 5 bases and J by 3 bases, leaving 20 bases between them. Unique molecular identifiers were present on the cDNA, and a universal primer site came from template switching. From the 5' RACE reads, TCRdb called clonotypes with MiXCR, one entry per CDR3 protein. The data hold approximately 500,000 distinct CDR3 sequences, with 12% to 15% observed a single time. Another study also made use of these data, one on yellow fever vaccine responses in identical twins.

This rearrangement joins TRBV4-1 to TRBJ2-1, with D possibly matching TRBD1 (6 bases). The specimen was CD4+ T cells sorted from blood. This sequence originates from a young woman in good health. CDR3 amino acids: CASSTRAGTIFYNEQFF. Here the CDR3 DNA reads TGCGCCAGCAGCACCAGAGCCGGGACAATTTTCTACAATGAGCAGTTCTTC.